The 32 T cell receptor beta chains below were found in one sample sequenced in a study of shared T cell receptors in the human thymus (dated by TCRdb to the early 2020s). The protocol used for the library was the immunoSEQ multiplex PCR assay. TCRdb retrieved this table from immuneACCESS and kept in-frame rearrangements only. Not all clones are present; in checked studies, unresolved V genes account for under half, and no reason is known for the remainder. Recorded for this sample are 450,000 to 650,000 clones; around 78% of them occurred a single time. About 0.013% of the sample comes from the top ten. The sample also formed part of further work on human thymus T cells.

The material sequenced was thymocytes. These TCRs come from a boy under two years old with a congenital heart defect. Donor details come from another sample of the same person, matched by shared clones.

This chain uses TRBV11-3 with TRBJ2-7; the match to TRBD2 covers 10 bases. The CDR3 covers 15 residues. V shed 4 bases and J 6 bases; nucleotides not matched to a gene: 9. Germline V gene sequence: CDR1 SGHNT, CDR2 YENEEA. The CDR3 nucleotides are TGTGCCAGCAGCTCCTCTAGCGGGAGAATAGGCGAGCAGTACTTC. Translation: CASSSSSGRIGEQYF.

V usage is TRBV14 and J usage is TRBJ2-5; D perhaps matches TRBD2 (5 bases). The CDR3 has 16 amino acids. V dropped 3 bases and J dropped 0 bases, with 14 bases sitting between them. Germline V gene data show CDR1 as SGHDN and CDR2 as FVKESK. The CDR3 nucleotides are TGTGCCAGCAGCCAGGGGATGTCGGGGTACCAAGAGACCCAGTACTTC. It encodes CASSQGMSGYQETQYF.

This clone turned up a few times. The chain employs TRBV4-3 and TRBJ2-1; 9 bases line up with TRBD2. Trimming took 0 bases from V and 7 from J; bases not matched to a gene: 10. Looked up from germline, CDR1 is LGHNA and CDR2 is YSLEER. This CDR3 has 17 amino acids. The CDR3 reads CASSQDRREGLDNEQFF. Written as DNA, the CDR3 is TGCGCCAGCAGCCAAGATCGGCGGGAGGGCCTGGATAATGAGCAGTTCTTC.

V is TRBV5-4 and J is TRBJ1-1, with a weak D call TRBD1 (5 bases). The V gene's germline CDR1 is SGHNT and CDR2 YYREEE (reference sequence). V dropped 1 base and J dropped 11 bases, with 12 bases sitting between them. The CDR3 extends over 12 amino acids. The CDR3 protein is CASSLFGRGAFF. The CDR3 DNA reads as TGTGCCAGCAGCTTGTTCGGGAGGGGTGCTTTCTTT.

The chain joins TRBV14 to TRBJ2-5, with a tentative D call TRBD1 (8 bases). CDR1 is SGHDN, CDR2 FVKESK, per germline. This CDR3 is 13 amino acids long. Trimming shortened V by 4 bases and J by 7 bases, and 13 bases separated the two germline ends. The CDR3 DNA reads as TGTGCCAGCAGCCCCAACAGGGGGGGGACCCAGTACTTC. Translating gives CASSPNRGGTQYF.

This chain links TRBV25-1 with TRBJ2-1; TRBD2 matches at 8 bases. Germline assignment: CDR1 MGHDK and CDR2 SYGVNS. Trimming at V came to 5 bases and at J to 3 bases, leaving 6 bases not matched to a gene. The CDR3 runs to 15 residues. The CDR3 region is CASSWGGRIYNEQFF. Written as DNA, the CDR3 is TGTGCCAGCAGTTGGGGCGGGAGGATCTACAATGAGCAGTTCTTC.

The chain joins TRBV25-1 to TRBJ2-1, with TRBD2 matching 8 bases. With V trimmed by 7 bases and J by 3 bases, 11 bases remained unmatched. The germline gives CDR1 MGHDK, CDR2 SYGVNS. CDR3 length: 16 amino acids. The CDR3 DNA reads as TGTGCCAGCACCCCACGCCGCGGGAGGAACTACAATGAGCAGTTCTTC. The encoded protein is CASTPRRGRNYNEQFF.

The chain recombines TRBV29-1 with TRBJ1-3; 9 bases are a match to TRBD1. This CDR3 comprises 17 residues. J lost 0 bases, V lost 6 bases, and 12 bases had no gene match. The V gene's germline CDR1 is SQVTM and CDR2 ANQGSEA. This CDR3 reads CSVGGSGQGNSGNTIYF. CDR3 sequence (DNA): TGCAGCGTGGGGGGGAGCGGACAGGGGAACTCTGGAAACACCATATATTTT.

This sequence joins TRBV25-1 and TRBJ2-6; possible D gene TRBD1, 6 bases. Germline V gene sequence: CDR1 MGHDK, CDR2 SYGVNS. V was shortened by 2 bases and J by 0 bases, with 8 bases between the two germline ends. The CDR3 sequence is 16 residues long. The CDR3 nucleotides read TGTGCCAGCAGTGAAAGCAGGGGCTCTGGGGCCAACGTCCTGACTTTC. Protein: CASSESRGSGANVLTF.

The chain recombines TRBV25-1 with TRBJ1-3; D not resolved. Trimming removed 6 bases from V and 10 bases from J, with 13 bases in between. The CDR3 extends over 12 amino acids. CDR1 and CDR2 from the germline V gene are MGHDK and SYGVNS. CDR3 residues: CASRSAGRTIYF. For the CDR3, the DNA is TGTGCCAGCAGGTCTGCGGGAAGGACCATATATTTT.

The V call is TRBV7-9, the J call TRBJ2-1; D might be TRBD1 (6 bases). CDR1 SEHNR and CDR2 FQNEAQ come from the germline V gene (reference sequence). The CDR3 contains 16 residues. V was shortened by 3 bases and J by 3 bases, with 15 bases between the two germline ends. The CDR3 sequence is CASSLIQGTFYNEQFF. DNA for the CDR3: TGTGCCAGCAGCTTGATACAGGGTACCTTCTACAATGAGCAGTTCTTC.

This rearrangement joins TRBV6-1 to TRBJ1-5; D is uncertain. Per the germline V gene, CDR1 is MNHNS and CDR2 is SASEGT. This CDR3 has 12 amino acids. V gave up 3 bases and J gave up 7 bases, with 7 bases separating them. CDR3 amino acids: CASSDGEQPQHF. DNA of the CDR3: TGTGCCAGCAGTGACGGGGAGCAGCCCCAGCATTTT.

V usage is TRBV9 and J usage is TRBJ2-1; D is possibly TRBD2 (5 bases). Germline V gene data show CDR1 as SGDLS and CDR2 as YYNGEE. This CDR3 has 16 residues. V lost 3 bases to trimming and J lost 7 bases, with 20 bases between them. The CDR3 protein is CASSALGEGSMNEQFF. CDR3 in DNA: TGTGCCAGCAGCGCCCTCGGGGAAGGGTCTATGAATGAGCAGTTCTTC.

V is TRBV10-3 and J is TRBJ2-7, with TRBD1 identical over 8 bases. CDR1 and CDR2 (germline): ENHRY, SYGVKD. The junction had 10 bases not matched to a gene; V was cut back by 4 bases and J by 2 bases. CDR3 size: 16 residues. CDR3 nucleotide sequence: TGTGCCATCAGTGGACACAGGGGGAGACCTCCCTACGAGCAGTACTTC. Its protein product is CAISGHRGRPPYEQYF.

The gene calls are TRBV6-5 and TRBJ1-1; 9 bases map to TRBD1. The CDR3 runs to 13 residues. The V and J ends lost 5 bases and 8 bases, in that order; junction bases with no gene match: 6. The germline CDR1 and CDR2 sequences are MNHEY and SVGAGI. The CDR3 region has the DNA TGTGCCAGCAGTCCGGGGACAGGGTGGGAAGCTTTCTTT. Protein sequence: CASSPGTGWEAFF.

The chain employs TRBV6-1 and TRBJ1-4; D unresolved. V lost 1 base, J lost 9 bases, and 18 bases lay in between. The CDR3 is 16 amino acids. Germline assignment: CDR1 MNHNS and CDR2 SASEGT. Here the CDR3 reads CASSEDQASLGKKLFF. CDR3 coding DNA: TGTGCCAGCAGTGAAGACCAAGCCTCTCTCGGTAAAAAACTGTTTTTT.

The CDR3 sequence is CASSFWAGGSPLHF. The CDR3, as DNA: TGTGCCAGCAGCTTCTGGGCCGGCGGGTCACCCCTCCACTTT. The chain combines TRBV5-6 with TRBJ1-6; D is undetermined. Germline values: CDR1 SGHDT, CDR2 YYEEEE. The CDR3 has 14 amino acids. V lost 2 bases, J lost 10 bases, and 13 bases lay in between. Using reference TRBV5-6 and TRBJ1-6 for the parts outside the CDR3, the full variable domain is DAGVTQSPTHLIKTRGQQVTLRCSPKSGHDTVSWYQQALGQGPQFIFQYYEEEERQRGNFPDRFSGHQFPNYSSELNVNALLLGDSALYLCASSFWAGGSPLHFGNGTRLTVT.

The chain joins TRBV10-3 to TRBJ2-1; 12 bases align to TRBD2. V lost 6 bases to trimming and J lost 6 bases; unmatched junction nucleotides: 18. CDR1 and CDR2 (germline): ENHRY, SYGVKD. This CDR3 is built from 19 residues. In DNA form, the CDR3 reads TGTGCCATCAGGGATGCTTGGACTAGCGGGAACCACACCTGCAATGAGCAGTTCTTC. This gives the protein CAIRDAWTSGNHTCNEQFF.

The CDR3 is CASSQDGGLAGGGGELFF. The CDR3 nucleotides read TGTGCCAGCAGCCAAGACGGCGGGCTAGCGGGAGGTGGCGGGGAGCTGTTTTTT. V and J are TRBV4-2 and TRBJ2-2; 11 bases map to TRBD2. The CDR3 covers 18 residues. After removal of 0 bases from V and 7 bases from J, the junction contained 10 bases not matched to a gene. CDR1 LGHNA and CDR2 YNFKEQ come from the germline V gene.

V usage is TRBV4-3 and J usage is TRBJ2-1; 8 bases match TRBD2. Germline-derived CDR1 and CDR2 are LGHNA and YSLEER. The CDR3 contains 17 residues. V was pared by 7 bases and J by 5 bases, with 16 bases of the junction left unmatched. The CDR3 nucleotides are TGCGCCAGCACCTCCTGGGTTGGCGGGAGGTCCCACAATGAGCAGTTCTTC. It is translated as CASTSWVGGRSHNEQFF.

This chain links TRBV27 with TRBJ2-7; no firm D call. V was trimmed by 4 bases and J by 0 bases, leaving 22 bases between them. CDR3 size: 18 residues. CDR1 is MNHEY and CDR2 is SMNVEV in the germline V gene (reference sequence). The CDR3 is CASSSQPITEASSYEQYF. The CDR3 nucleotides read TGTGCCAGCAGTTCCCAACCGATCACCGAGGCTAGCTCCTACGAGCAGTACTTC.

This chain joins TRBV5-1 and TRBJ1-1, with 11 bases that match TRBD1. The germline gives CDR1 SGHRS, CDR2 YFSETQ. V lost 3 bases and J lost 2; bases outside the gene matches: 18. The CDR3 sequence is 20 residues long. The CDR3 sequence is CASSSPPPKTDRGQNTEAFF. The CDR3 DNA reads TGCGCCAGCAGCTCCCCGCCACCGAAGACGGACAGGGGGCAAAACACTGAAGCTTTCTTT. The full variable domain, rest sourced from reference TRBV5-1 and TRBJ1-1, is KAGVTQTPRYLIKTRGQQVTLSCSPISGHRSVSWYQQTPGQGLQFLFEYFSETQRNKGNFPGRFSGRQFSNSRSEMNVSTLELGDSALYLCASSSPPPKTDRGQNTEAFFGQGTRLTVV.

CDR3 sequence (DNA): TGTGCTAGTGGGGATCGGACAGGATCGGGAGAGACCCAGTACTTC. Amino acid sequence: CASGDRTGSGETQYF. The chain combines TRBV12-5 with TRBJ2-5; 7 positions match TRBD1. The trim removed 6 bases at V and 4 bases at J, leaving 11 bases unmatched. The CDR3 is made up of 15 amino acids. Germline V CDR1 and CDR2: LGHNT, FRNRAP.

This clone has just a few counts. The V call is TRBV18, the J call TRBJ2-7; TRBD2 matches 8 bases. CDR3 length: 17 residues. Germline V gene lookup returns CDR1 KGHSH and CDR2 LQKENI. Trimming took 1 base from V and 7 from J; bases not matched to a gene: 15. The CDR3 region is CASSPRASGSRPWEQYF. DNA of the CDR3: TGTGCCAGCTCACCACGGGCGAGCGGGAGTCGCCCGTGGGAGCAGTACTTC.

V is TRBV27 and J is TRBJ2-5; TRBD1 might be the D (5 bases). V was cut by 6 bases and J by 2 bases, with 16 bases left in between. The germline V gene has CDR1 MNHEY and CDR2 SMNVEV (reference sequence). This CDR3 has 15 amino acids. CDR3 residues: CASRRVGALQETQYF. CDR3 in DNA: TGTGCCAGCAGGCGCGTTGGGGCCCTTCAAGAGACCCAGTACTTC.

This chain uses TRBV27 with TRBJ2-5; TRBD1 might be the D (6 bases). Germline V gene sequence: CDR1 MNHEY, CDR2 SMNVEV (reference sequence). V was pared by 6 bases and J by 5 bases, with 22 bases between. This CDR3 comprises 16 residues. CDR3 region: CASRQTRQETPETQYF. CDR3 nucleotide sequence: TGTGCCAGCAGGCAAACCAGACAGGAGACCCCGGAGACCCAGTACTTC.

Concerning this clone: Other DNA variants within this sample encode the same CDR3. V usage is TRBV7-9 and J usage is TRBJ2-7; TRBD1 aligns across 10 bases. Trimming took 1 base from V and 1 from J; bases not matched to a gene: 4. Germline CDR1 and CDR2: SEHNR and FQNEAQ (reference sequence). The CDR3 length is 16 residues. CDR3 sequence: CASSLGGTGVSYEQYF. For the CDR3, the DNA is TGTGCCAGCAGCTTAGGTGGGACAGGGGTATCCTACGAGCAGTACTTC.

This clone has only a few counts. CDR3 protein: CASSLYREDQPQHF. The CDR3 nucleotides are TGTGCCAGCAGTTTATACAGGGAAGATCAGCCCCAGCATTTT. V usage is TRBV27 and J usage is TRBJ1-5, with a possible D match to TRBD1 (6 bases). This CDR3 region has 14 residues. Germline loops: CDR1 MNHEY, CDR2 SMNVEV (reference sequence). V was trimmed by 1 base and J by 5 bases, leaving 9 bases between them.

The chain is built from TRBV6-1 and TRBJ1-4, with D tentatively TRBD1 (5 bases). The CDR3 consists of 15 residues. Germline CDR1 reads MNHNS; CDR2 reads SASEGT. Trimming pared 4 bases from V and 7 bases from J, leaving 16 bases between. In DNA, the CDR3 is TGTGCCAGCAGTGGCTCCGGACGGGGGTGTGAAAAACTGTTTTTT. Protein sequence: CASSGSGRGCEKLFF.

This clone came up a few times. CDR3 coding DNA: TGTGCCAGAAGCGCCCTACCTAGCGGGAGAGGGGTCGGGGAGCTGTTTTTT. Translating it yields CARSALPSGRGVGELFF. V and J are TRBV5-3 and TRBJ2-2, with 10 bases matching TRBD2. TRBV5-3 carries the ORF label, with uncertain function. The CDR3 extends over 17 amino acids. V shed 4 bases, J shed 7 bases, and the junction held 13 bases outside the gene matches.

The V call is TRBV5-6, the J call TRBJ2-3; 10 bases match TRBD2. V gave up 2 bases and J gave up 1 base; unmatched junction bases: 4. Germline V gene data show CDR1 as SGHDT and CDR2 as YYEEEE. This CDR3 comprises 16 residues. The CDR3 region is CASSFMGLACTDTQYF. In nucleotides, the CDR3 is TGTGCCAGCAGCTTTATGGGACTAGCGTGCACAGATACGCAGTATTTT.

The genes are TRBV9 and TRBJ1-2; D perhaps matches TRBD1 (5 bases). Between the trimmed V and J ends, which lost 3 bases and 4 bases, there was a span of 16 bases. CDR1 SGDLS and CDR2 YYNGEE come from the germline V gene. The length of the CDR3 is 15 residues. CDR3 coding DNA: TGTGCCAGCAGCGGACAGAAAAGTTACCCCTATGGCTACACCTTC. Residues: CASSGQKSYPYGYTF.